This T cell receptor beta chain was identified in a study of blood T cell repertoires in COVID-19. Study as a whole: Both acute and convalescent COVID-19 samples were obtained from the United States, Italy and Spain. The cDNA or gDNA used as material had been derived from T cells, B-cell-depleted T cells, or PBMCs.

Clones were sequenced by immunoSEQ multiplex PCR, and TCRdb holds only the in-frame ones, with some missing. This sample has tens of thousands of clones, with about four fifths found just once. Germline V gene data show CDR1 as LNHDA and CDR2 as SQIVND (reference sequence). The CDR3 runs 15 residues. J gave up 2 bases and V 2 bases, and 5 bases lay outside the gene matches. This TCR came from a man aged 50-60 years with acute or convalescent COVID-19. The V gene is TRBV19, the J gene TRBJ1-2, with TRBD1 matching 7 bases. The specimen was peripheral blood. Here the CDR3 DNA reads TGTGCCAGTAGTATACCAACAGGGGAGAACTATGGCTACACCTTC. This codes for CASSIPTGENYGYTF.